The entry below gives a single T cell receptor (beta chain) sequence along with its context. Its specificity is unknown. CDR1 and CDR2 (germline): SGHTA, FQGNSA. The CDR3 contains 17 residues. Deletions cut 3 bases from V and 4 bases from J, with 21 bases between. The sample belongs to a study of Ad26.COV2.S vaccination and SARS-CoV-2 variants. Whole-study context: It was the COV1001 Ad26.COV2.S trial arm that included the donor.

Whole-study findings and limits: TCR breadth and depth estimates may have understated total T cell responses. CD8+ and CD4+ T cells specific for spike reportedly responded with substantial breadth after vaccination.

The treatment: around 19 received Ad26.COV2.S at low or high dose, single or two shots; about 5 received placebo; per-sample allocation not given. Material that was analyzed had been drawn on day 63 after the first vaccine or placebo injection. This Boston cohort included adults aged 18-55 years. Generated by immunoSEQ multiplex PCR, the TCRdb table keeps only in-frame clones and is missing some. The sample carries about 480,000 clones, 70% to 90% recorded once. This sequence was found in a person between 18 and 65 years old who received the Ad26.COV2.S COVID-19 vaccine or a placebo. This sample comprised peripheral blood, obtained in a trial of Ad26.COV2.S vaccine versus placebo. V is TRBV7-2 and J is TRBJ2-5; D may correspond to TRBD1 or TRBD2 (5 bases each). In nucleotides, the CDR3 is TGTGCCAGCAGCTTTTCCTTAGCACTAGGGGCGGGAGAGACCCAGTACTTC. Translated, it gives CASSFSLALGAGETQYF. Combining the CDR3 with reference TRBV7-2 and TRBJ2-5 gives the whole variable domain GAGVSQSPSNKVTEKGKDVELRCDPISGHTALYWYRQSLGQGLEFLIYFQGNSAPDKSGLPSDRFSAERTGGSVSTLTIQRTQQEDSAVYLCASSFSLALGAGETQYFGPGTRLLVL.